The rows below give T cell receptor beta chains drawn from one sample of a study of blood T cell repertoires in COVID-19. The assay was immunoSEQ multiplex PCR, and TCRdb's table has in-frame clones only and misses some. The table has about 150,000 clones, around nine tenths seen once; the top ten hold 0.45% to 0.6%. Sample: peripheral blood. These receptors were taken from a man aged 60 to 75 with COVID-19, enrolled during active disease. Both conserved end residues are part of each CDR3. D genes are given only for firm matches.

V gene	J gene	D gene	CDR3 protein
TRBV28	TRBJ2-7	TRBD1	CASSSGGPPYEQYF
TRBV5-1	TRBJ2-5	TRBD2	CASGGGTSRTSGTVIKETQYF
TRBV4-1	TRBJ2-2	TRBD2	CASSQAPGGVRTGELFF
TRBV2	TRBJ2-2	.	CASSETVGHLNTGELFF
TRBV2	TRBJ1-5	.	CASTLALSNQPQHF
TRBV10-3	TRBJ2-7	.	CAIALGGYEQYF
TRBV5-8	TRBJ1-5	TRBD1	CASSLDARDRGLIQPQHF
TRBV14	TRBJ1-1	.	CASSRAGMNTEAFF
TRBV6-2/TRBV6-3	TRBJ1-5	TRBD1	CASSPRQGRRDQPQHF
TRBV19	TRBJ2-7	.	CASSMGVPYEQYF
TRBV3-1/TRBV3-2	TRBJ1-6	.	CASSRRVPSPLHF
TRBV12-3/TRBV12-4	TRBJ1-2	TRBD1	CASRATGYGYTF
TRBV5-4	TRBJ2-2	TRBD2	CASSFRGGGDATGELFF
TRBV7-2	TRBJ2-2	.	CASSLQGNTGELFF
TRBV7-3	TRBJ1-1	TRBD1	CASSTAPGGADTEAFF
TRBV9	TRBJ2-7	TRBD1	CASSMTGDPGGGLEDEQYF
TRBV7-6	TRBJ1-5	.	CASSLESGNNQPQHF
TRBV11-2	TRBJ1-2	.	CASSSLGKAYGYTF
TRBV12-5	TRBJ2-2	.	CASGLGQMNAGELFF
TRBV7-2	TRBJ2-7	.	CASSRDTNYEQYF
TRBV11-3	TRBJ1-1	.	CASSLSAVNTEAFF
TRBV28	TRBJ1-3	TRBD1	CASSFSGQGLYTIYF
TRBV7-2	TRBJ1-5	.	CASSLTHRALRQPQHF
TRBV18	TRBJ1-1	.	CASSGQRMNTEAFF